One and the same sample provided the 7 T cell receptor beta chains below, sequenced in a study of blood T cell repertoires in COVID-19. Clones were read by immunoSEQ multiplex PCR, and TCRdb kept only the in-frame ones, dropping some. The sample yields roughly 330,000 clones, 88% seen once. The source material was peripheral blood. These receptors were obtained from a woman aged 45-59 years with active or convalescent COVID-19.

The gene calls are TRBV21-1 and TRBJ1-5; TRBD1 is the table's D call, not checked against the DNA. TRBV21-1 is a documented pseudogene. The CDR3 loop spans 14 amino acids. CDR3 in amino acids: CASSCRQGNQPQHF. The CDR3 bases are TGTGCCAGCAGCTGCCGACAGGGGAATCAGCCCCAGCATTTT.

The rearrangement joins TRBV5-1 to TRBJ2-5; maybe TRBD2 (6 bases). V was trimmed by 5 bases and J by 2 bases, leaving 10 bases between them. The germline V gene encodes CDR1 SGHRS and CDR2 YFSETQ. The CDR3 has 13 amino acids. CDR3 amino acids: CASSRDSQETQYF. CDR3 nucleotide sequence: TGCGCCAGCAGTAGGGACTCGCAAGAGACCCAGTACTTC. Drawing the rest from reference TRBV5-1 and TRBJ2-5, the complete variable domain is KAGVTQTPRYLIKTRGQQVTLSCSPISGHRSVSWYQQTPGQGLQFLFEYFSETQRNKGNFPGRFSGRQFSNSRSEMNVSTLELGDSALYLCASSRDSQETQYFGPGTRLLVL.

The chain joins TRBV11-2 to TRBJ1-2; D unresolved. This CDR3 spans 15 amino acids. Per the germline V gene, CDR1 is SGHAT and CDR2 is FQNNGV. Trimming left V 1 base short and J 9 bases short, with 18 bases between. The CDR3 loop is CASSLGLRTGASYTF. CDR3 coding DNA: TGTGCCAGCAGCTTAGGCCTTAGAACGGGTGCGAGCTACACCTTC.

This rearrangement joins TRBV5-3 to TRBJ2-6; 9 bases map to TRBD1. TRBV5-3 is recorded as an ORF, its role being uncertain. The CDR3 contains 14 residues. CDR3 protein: CELQGASGANVLTF. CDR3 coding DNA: TGTGAACTACAGGGGGCATCTGGGGCCAACGTCCTGACTTTC.

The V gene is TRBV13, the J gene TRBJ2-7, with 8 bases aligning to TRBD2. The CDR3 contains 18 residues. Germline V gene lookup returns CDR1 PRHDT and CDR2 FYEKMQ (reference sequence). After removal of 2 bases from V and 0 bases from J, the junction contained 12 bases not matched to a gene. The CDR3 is CASSLRGTPGLVSYEQYF. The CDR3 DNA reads TGTGCCAGCAGCTTAAGAGGTACACCGGGACTAGTCTCCTACGAGCAGTACTTC.

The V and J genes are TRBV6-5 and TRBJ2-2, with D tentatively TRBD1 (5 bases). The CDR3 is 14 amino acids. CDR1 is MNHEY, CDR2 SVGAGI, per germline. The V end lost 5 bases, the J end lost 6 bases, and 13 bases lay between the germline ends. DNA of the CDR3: TGTGCCAGCAGTCTGCAGGGTATTGCCGGGGAGCTGTTTTTT. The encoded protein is CASSLQGIAGELFF.

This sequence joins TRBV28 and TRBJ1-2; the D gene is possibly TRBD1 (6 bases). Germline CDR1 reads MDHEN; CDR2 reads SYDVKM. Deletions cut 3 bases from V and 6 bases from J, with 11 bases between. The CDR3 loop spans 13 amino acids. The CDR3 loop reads CASSFRGKNGYTF. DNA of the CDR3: TGTGCCAGCAGTTTCAGGGGTAAGAATGGCTACACCTTC.